The following is a TCR beta chain sequence with its context. Germline trimming cut 7 bases from V and 2 bases from J; bases unmatched to any gene: 7. Germline CDR1 SNHLY, CDR2 FYNNEI. CDR3 length equals 14 residues. The data belong to a study of T cell changes during pregnancy in multiple sclerosis. Here immunoSEQ multiplex PCR was the method, and the copy in TCRdb shows in-frame clones only, minus some. The sample records 100,000 or so clones, 80% to 95% being singletons. The specimen comprised peripheral blood, sampled in the first trimester of pregnancy. This sequence was found in a female donor with multiple sclerosis, enrolled in a pregnancy study. The gene calls are TRBV2 and TRBJ2-5; TRBD1 matches 7 bases. CDR3 sequence reads: CASNQNRGQETQYF. Written as DNA, the CDR3 is TGTGCCAGCAATCAAAACAGGGGACAAGAGACCCAGTACTTC.